One sample yielded the 17 T cell receptor beta chains listed below, sequenced in a study of blood T cell repertoires in COVID-19. Using immunoSEQ multiplex PCR, the repertoire was profiled, and TCRdb retains in-frame clones only, with some absent. The sample carries over 45,000 clones, roughly 85% recorded once. The sequenced sample consisted of peripheral blood. Receptor source: a woman older than 75 with acute or convalescent COVID-19.

In its sample, this clone was seen a few times. The chain joins TRBV3-1 (or the pseudogene TRBV3-2) to TRBJ1-2; 7 bases are a match to TRBD1. The V segment lost 2 bases and the J segment 8 bases; nucleotides outside the gene matches: 11. CDR1 is LGHDT, CDR2 YNNKEL, per germline (reference sequence). CDR3 length equals 15 residues. CDR3 DNA sequence: TGTGCCAGCAGCCAAAGTGGGACCCGGACAGGAGGCTACACCTTC. It encodes CASSQSGTRTGGYTF.

The V call is TRBV13, the J call TRBJ1-2; D may be TRBD1 (6 bases). The CDR3 contains 17 residues. The ends were cut back, 0 bases at V and 7 bases at J, with 21 bases in the middle. CDR1 is PRHDT and CDR2 is FYEKMQ in the germline V gene (reference sequence). The CDR3 sequence is CASSLGRSAGAGGGYTF. The CDR3 region has the DNA TGTGCCAGCAGCTTAGGTCGTTCCGCAGGGGCGGGTGGTGGCTACACCTTC.

The V gene is TRBV4-1, the J gene TRBJ2-7, with a weak D call TRBD1 (6 bases). Germline CDR1 MGHRA, CDR2 YSYEKL. This CDR3 region has 13 residues. The V end was cut by 4 bases, the J end by 3 bases, with 10 bases between. This CDR3 is CASSRGLDYEQYF. The CDR3 coding sequence is TGCGCCAGCAGCCGGGGGCTTGACTACGAGCAGTACTTC.

The chain couples TRBV2 to TRBJ1-4; 7 nucleotides agree with TRBD1. The V gene's germline CDR1 is SNHLY and CDR2 FYNNEI. CDR3 size: 15 residues. Germline trimming cut 4 bases from V and 7 bases from J; bases unmatched to any gene: 9. As DNA, the CDR3 is TGTGCCAGCAGTGTCTCAGGGGGGCGCGGTGAAAAACTGTTTTTT. Translating it yields CASSVSGGRGEKLFF.

The genes are TRBV7-6 and TRBJ2-1; tentatively, D is TRBD2 (5 bases). CDR1 is SGHVS, CDR2 FNYEAQ, per germline. This CDR3 contains 14 residues. Trimming took 1 base from V and 7 from J, leaving 11 bases between them. The CDR3: CASSLVPGTNEQFF. The DNA for the CDR3 is TGTGCCAGCAGCTTAGTTCCGGGAACTAATGAGCAGTTCTTC.

This chain joins TRBV25-1 and TRBJ1-4; tentatively, D is TRBD1 (6 bases). With 10 bases removed from V and 2 bases from J, the gap between germline ends came to 20 bases. The CDR3 has 16 residues. The germline V gene encodes CDR1 MGHDK and CDR2 SYGVNS. The CDR3 spells CATEQGRSSTNEKLFF. The CDR3 DNA sequence: TGTGCCACCGAACAGGGTCGATCTTCCACTAATGAAAAACTGTTTTTT.

In regard to this clone: A junction end diverges from the germline sequence, so it may reflect a read error. V usage is TRBV18 and J usage is TRBJ2-3, with D possibly TRBD1 on 6 matching bases. CDR3 length: 17 residues. Germline assignment: CDR1 KGHSH and CDR2 LQKENI. The chain's CDR3 is CASSPLSGDRYTDTQYF. CDR3 DNA: TGTGCCAGCTCTCCACTTTCAGGTGACAGGTACACAGATACGCAGTATTTT. Full variable domain (missing parts from reference TRBV18 and TRBJ2-3): NAGVMQNPRHLVRRRGQEARLRCSPMKGHSHVYWYRQLPEEGLKFMVYLQKENIIDESGMPKERFSAEFPKEGPSILRIQQVVRGDSAAYFCASSPLSGDRYTDTQYFGPGTRLTVL.

This sequence joins TRBV9 and TRBJ1-3; perhaps TRBD1 as D (6 bases). V was pared by 0 bases and J by 2 bases, with 9 bases between. This CDR3 region has 15 residues. Germline CDR1 and CDR2: SGDLS and YYNGEE. The CDR3 is CASSVAQGAGNTIYF. In DNA form, the CDR3 reads TGTGCCAGCAGCGTAGCACAGGGTGCTGGAAACACCATATATTTT.

The V and J genes are TRBV9 and TRBJ2-2, with TRBD2 as a possible D gene (5 bases). This CDR3 is 17 amino acids long. Germline assignment: CDR1 SGDLS and CDR2 YYNGEE. V was clipped by 3 bases and J by 0 bases, with 15 bases between them. This CDR3 reads CASSGRDYLPNTGELFF. The CDR3 coding sequence is TGTGCCAGCAGCGGCCGGGATTACCTTCCGAACACCGGGGAGCTGTTTTTT.

The rearrangement links TRBV3-1 (or the pseudogene TRBV3-2) to TRBJ2-1; 10 bases are shared with TRBD2. V lost 3 bases to trimming and J lost 3 bases; unmatched junction nucleotides: 2. The CDR3 is made up of 15 amino acids. Germline V lookup: CDR1 LGHDT, CDR2 YNNKEL (reference sequence). The CDR3 spells CASSHSGGGYNEQFF. CDR3 sequence (DNA): TGTGCCAGCAGCCACAGCGGGGGGGGCTACAATGAGCAGTTCTTC.

The DNA for the CDR3 is TGTGCCAGCAGCCCAATTGGGACAGGGGCCAATGAGCAGTTCTTC. The encoded protein is CASSPIGTGANEQFF. The chain uses TRBV7-9 and TRBJ2-1; 10 bases map to TRBD1. Germline V gives CDR1 SEHNR, CDR2 FQNEAQ (reference sequence). CDR3 length: 15 amino acids. The ends lost 5 bases at V and 6 bases at J; junction bases unmatched: 7.

This sequence joins TRBV10-2 and TRBJ2-3, with 8 nucleotides matching TRBD2. Germline CDR1 reads WSHSY; CDR2 reads SAAADI. The CDR3 totals 15 residues. The J segment lost 4 bases and the V segment lost 0 bases, leaving 3 bases of the junction unmatched. In DNA, the CDR3 is TGCGCCAGCAGTGAGTCCGGGGGGGCTGCAGATACGCAGTATTTT. This encodes CASSESGGAADTQYF.

This rearrangement joins TRBV6-5 to TRBJ2-1, with 8 bases fitting TRBD2. Germline V gives CDR1 MNHEY, CDR2 SVGAGI. After removal of 3 bases from V and 9 bases from J, the junction contained 13 bases not matched to a gene. The length of the CDR3 is 16 residues. CDR3 DNA: TGTGCCAGCAGTTATTCAGTCGGGGGGGGCAGGGGTGAGCAGTTCTTC. Protein sequence: CASSYSVGGGRGEQFF.

The V call is TRBV4-1, the J call TRBJ1-2; 7 bases line up with TRBD1. Unmatched junction bases numbered 13, after V lost 4 bases and J lost 8 bases. Germline loops: CDR1 MGHRA, CDR2 YSYEKL. The CDR3 contains 15 residues. The CDR3 here is CASSLRGTDPMGYTF. The DNA for the CDR3 is TGCGCCAGCAGCCTAAGGGGGACAGACCCTATGGGCTACACCTTC.

The DNA for the CDR3 is TGCGCCAGCAGCTTGGATGTAGGGGTCGATGAGCAGTTCTTC. This encodes CASSLDVGVDEQFF. The genes are TRBV5-1 and TRBJ2-1, with D perhaps matching TRBD1 (5 bases). The CDR3 has 14 amino acids. The V gene lost 0 bases and the J gene lost 8 bases, with 12 bases spanning the gap. Germline V gives CDR1 SGHRS, CDR2 YFSETQ.

V usage is TRBV7-9 and J usage is TRBJ1-1; D is uncertain. This CDR3 has 15 amino acids. The germline V and J ends were trimmed by 5 bases and 4 bases, with 17 bases remaining between them. Per the germline V gene, CDR1 is SEHNR and CDR2 is FQNEAQ (reference sequence). The CDR3 DNA reads TGTGCCAGCAGCCGATCATCTGGAGTGGTCACTGAAGCTTTCTTT. This translates into CASSRSSGVVTEAFF.

The CDR3 DNA follows: TGCAGTGCTACTGAACAGGGGTACGACAATGAGCAGTTCTTC. It encodes CSATEQGYDNEQFF. This chain joins TRBV20-1 and TRBJ2-1; 7 bases line up with TRBD1. Per the germline V gene, CDR1 is DFQATT and CDR2 is SNEGSKA (reference sequence). The ends lost 4 bases at V and 5 bases at J; junction bases unmatched: 8. The CDR3 is 14 residues long.